This entry is about one T cell receptor (beta chain). The antigen remains unidentified. In germline, CDR1 is SGHNT, CDR2 YYREEE (reference sequence). The J segment lost 4 bases and the V segment lost 7 bases, leaving 11 bases of the junction unmatched. The CDR3 totals 15 residues. The data were obtained in a study of CD8 T cells in Susac syndrome. RNA, at roughly 0.45 to 1 ug, was reverse transcribed with random hexamers. Amplification of TCR beta CDR3 used immunoSEQ multiplex PCR across 54 Vbeta and 13 Jbeta. TCRdb redid the calling of the immunoSEQ multiplex PCR reads with MiXCR, one entry per CDR3 protein. This sample has about 300,000 distinct CDR3 sequences, with 85% found just once. Study observations and caveats: The study conceded that its TCR sequencing and HLA analysis involved relatively few individuals.

The CD8+ and CD4+ T cells were negatively isolated, with the TEMRA cells enriched by FACS. The TCR was taken from a human donor with multiple sclerosis. The chain employs TRBV5-4 and TRBJ2-7; TRBD2 matches at 10 bases. Sequenced input: CD8+ T cells from PBMCs. Written as DNA, the CDR3 is TGTGCCAGCCAGGGAAGCGGGAGGGAAGGATACGAGCAGTACTTC. This encodes CASQGSGREGYEQYF.